Following are 27 T cell receptor beta chains from one sample sequenced in a study of memory CD4+ T cells and cytomegalovirus serostatus. Single viable CD3+CD4+CD8-CD45RO+ cells were sorted as the memory CD4+ T cells. Clones were read by immunoSEQ multiplex PCR, and TCRdb kept only the in-frame ones, dropping some. Of under 55,000 clones listed, more than 70% are singletons. Sequencing input: memory CD4+ T cells from blood. These receptors all stem from an adult in good health and CMV-seropositive.

Regarding this clone: A junction boundary mismatches the germline segment, possibly from a read error. This chain joins TRBV30 and TRBJ1-4, with D unclear. Germline CDR1 GTSNPN, CDR2 SVGIG (reference sequence). The CDR3 has 13 residues. The CDR3 nucleotides are TGTGCCTGGAGTGTAAAAGTGGGCCGCCCGGAGGGATTT. It yields the protein CAWSVKVGRPEGF.

The chain combines TRBV2 with TRBJ2-3; 7 bases line up with TRBD2. Germline loops: CDR1 SNHLY, CDR2 FYNNEI. The length of the CDR3 is 17 residues. The junction had 6 bases not matched to a gene; V was cut back by 0 bases and J by 0 bases. CDR3 DNA: TGTGCCAGCAGTGAAGCGCTTCTGGGGGGGAGCACAGATACGCAGTATTTT. As protein: CASSEALLGGSTDTQYF.

The V call is TRBV28, the J call TRBJ1-1; D is possibly TRBD1 (6 bases). Trimming left V 6 bases short and J 1 base short, with 18 bases between. The CDR3 totals 16 residues. Germline CDR1 and CDR2: MDHEN and SYDVKM. Written as DNA, the CDR3 is TGTGCCAGCAGATATGCAGGGGATAGGGGGAACACTGAAGCTTTCTTT. Translation: CASRYAGDRGNTEAFF. The entire variable domain, with the rest obtained from reference TRBV28 and TRBJ1-1, is as follows: DVKVTQSSRYLVKRTGEKVFLECVQDMDHENMFWYRQDPGLGLRLIYFSYDVKMKEKGDIPEGYSVSREKKERFSLILESASTNQTSMYLCASRYAGDRGNTEAFFGQGTRLTVV.

The chain links TRBV19 to TRBJ2-1; 12 bases align to TRBD2. V shed 5 bases, J shed 6 bases, and the junction held 8 bases outside the gene matches. The CDR3 is made up of 16 amino acids. Per germline, CDR1 LNHDA and CDR2 SQIVND (reference sequence). This CDR3 reads CASSFPSGRGVNEQFF. The CDR3 coding sequence is TGTGCCAGTAGTTTTCCTAGCGGGAGGGGAGTCAATGAGCAGTTCTTC.

This chain links TRBV4-2 with TRBJ1-6; 11 bases line up with TRBD1. V was pared by 4 bases and J by 9 bases, with 5 bases of the junction left unmatched. The CDR3 contains 15 residues. Looked up from germline, CDR1 is LGHNA and CDR2 is YNFKEQ. CDR3 in DNA: TGTGCCAGCAGCCCAGGACAGGGGGCTGGTTCACCCCTCCACTTT. Translated, it gives CASSPGQGAGSPLHF.

The V and J genes are TRBV5-4 and TRBJ2-7; D is unresolved. The germline gives CDR1 SGHNT, CDR2 YYREEE (reference sequence). CDR3 length equals 15 residues. Trimming removed 4 bases at V and 2 bases at J, with 16 bases between. The CDR3 reads CASSPPGQGTYEQYF. CDR3 nucleotide sequence: TGTGCCAGCAGCCCGCCCGGCCAAGGCACCTACGAGCAGTACTTC.

This chain connects TRBV5-1 to TRBJ2-7; 7 bases fit TRBD1. Germline CDR1 reads SGHRS; CDR2 reads YFSETQ. The CDR3 spans 15 residues. V lost 0 bases to trimming and J lost 6 bases; unmatched junction nucleotides: 9. The CDR3 nucleotides read TGCGCCAGCAGCTTGGGGTTTAACAGGGGAAGCGAGCAGTACTTC. This sequence encodes CASSLGFNRGSEQYF.

The chain carries TRBV5-4 and TRBJ2-1; D may match TRBD1 or TRBD2 (5 bases each). Germline V gene data show CDR1 as SGHNT and CDR2 as YYREEE (reference sequence). The CDR3 has 13 residues. The V gene lost 4 bases and the J gene lost 13 bases, with 18 bases spanning the gap. The CDR3 DNA follows: TGTGCCAGCAGCCTGGGGACGAGGGGTGCTCAGTTCTTC. The encoded protein is CASSLGTRGAQFF.

The J gene is TRBJ2-7, the V gene TRBV5-4, with a tentative D call TRBD2 (6 bases). Trimming cost V 4 bases and J 0 bases, with 14 bases left between them. The CDR3 totals 15 residues. Germline V CDR1 and CDR2: SGHNT, YYREEE (reference sequence). The CDR3 region is CASSGDSWSSYEQYF. Here the CDR3 DNA reads TGTGCCAGCAGCGGGGACTCTTGGAGCTCCTACGAGCAGTACTTC.

The chain links TRBV6-5 to TRBJ2-5, with 14 bases fitting TRBD2. The CDR3 spans 15 residues. Germline V CDR1 and CDR2: MNHEY, SVGAGI. V was pared by 8 bases and J by 8 bases, with 10 bases of the junction left unmatched. In DNA, the CDR3 is TGTGCCAGCGGGGAGACTAGCGGGGGGGCCGTTACCCAGTACTTC. It encodes CASGETSGGAVTQYF.

The chain couples TRBV6-5 to TRBJ2-2; D possibly uses TRBD1 or TRBD2 (6 bases each). CDR3 length: 12 amino acids. The V gene's germline CDR1 is MNHEY and CDR2 SVGAGI. The V end lost 8 bases, the J end lost 5 bases, and 9 bases lay between the germline ends. The CDR3 nucleotides read TGTGCCAGCTTAGGGGGGACCGGGGAGCTGTTTTTT. Translation: CASLGGTGELFF.

The chain is built from TRBV19 and TRBJ2-1, with D possibly called TRBD1 or TRBD2 (5 bases each). With 2 bases removed from V and 6 bases from J, the gap between germline ends came to 17 bases. CDR1 and CDR2 (germline): LNHDA, SQIVND (reference sequence). CDR3 length: 16 residues. The CDR3 nucleotides are TGTGCCAGTAGTATAAAGGGCAGCCTTGGGGGCAATGAGCAGTTCTTC. As protein: CASSIKGSLGGNEQFF.

CDR3 loop: CASSQGQWNTEAFF. CDR3 nucleotide sequence: TGTGCCAGCAGCCAAGGACAGTGGAACACTGAAGCTTTCTTT. This chain links TRBV14 with TRBJ1-1; weak D call: TRBD1 (5 bases). Trimming left V 1 base short and J 1 base short, with 7 bases between. The CDR3 loop spans 14 amino acids. The germline CDR1 and CDR2 sequences are SGHDN and FVKESK.

The rearrangement links TRBV19 to TRBJ2-6, with TRBD2 identical over 13 bases. The CDR3 runs to 18 residues. V lost 3 bases, J lost 0 bases, and 2 bases stayed unmatched. The germline V gene has CDR1 LNHDA and CDR2 SQIVND (reference sequence). CDR3 DNA: TGTGCCAGTAGTATCGGGACTAGCGGGGCCTCTGGGGCCAACGTCCTGACTTTC. Translated: CASSIGTSGASGANVLTF.

The chain combines TRBV5-4 with TRBJ1-4; D gene uncertain. The CDR3 contains 15 residues. The V and J ends lost 1 base and 4 bases respectively, with 11 bases between them. Germline lookup yields CDR1 SGHNT and CDR2 YYREEE (reference sequence). In DNA, the CDR3 is TGTGCCAGCAGCTTGAATCCCACCGTTAATGAAAAACTGTTTTTT. Protein: CASSLNPTVNEKLFF.

The chain is built from TRBV5-4 and TRBJ1-2; 7 bases align to TRBD1. Trimming removed 0 bases from V and 3 bases from J; junction bases left unmatched: 14. The CDR3 totals 18 residues. Germline CDR1 reads SGHNT; CDR2 reads YYREEE (reference sequence). This CDR3 is CASSLAGFGRGHDYGYTF. For the CDR3, the DNA is TGTGCCAGCAGCTTGGCAGGTTTCGGGAGGGGGCACGACTATGGCTACACCTTC.

The V gene is TRBV5-1, the J gene TRBJ2-3, with 12 bases that match TRBD2. The trim removed 2 bases at V and 1 base at J, leaving 2 bases unmatched. This CDR3 is 16 amino acids long. The germline gives CDR1 SGHRS, CDR2 YFSETQ. The CDR3 DNA sequence: TGCGCCAGCAGCTTTCGACTAGCGGGGGGCACAGATACGCAGTATTTT. Protein sequence: CASSFRLAGGTDTQYF.

CDR3 coding DNA: TGTGCCAGCAGTGAAGAGCGAGGGTTAACCTACGAGCAGTACTTC. This sequence encodes CASSEERGLTYEQYF. This chain links TRBV2 with TRBJ2-7; weak D call: TRBD2 (5 bases). V lost 1 base to trimming and J lost 2 bases, with 12 bases between them. This CDR3 is 15 amino acids long. Germline CDR1 and CDR2: SNHLY and FYNNEI.

The chain employs TRBV4-3 and TRBJ1-1; no clear D gene. The germline V and J ends were trimmed by 1 base and 6 bases, with 9 bases remaining between them. CDR1 LGHNA and CDR2 YSLEER come from the germline V gene. The CDR3 contains 13 residues. The CDR3 loop is CASSQVAGSEAFF. CDR3 coding DNA: TGCGCCAGCAGCCAAGTAGCCGGGTCTGAAGCTTTCTTT.

This clone appeared a single time. V and J are TRBV7-9 and TRBJ1-1; weak D call: TRBD1 (6 bases). The V and J ends lost 0 bases and 4 bases respectively, with 12 bases between them. CDR1 and CDR2 from the germline V gene are SEHNR and FQNEAQ (reference sequence). The length of the CDR3 is 15 residues. For the CDR3, the DNA is TGTGCCAGCAGCTTAGCAAGACAGGCGGGCACTGAAGCTTTCTTT. It translates to CASSLARQAGTEAFF.

The V and J genes are TRBV10-3 and TRBJ2-2; 9 bases map to TRBD1. The CDR3 has 13 amino acids. The V segment lost 6 bases and the J segment 7 bases; nucleotides outside the gene matches: 3. The germline V gene has CDR1 ENHRY and CDR2 SYGVKD. The CDR3 coding sequence is TGTGCCATCAGGGGACAGGGCGTCGGGGAGCTGTTTTTT. This sequence encodes CAIRGQGVGELFF.

The chain uses TRBV4-2 and TRBJ2-2; 11 bases fit TRBD2. The CDR3 runs 15 residues. Germline V gene data show CDR1 as LGHNA and CDR2 as YNFKEQ. V trimming: 4 bases; J trimming: 4 bases; junction bases outside the gene matches: 2. The CDR3 DNA is TGTGCCAGCAGCCCGGGGACTAGCGGCACCGGGGAGCTGTTTTTT. Translated: CASSPGTSGTGELFF.

The CDR3: CASSYSISNQPQHF. The CDR3 DNA sequence: TGTGCCAGCAGTTACTCGATTAGCAATCAGCCCCAGCATTTT. This chain links TRBV6-5 with TRBJ1-5; unclear D gene. In germline, CDR1 is MNHEY, CDR2 SVGAGI. The CDR3 has 14 residues. Trimming left V 0 bases short and J 0 bases short, with 3 bases between.

The chain combines TRBV18 with TRBJ1-2; the D is unclear. The germline CDR1 and CDR2 sequences are KGHSH and LQKENI. This CDR3 has 13 residues. V was trimmed by 3 bases and J by 8 bases, leaving 13 bases between them. The CDR3 DNA follows: TGTGCCAGCTCACCTTCAGGTCTAGGCGGCTACACCTTC. Translation gives CASSPSGLGGYTF.

This clone has a single count. This chain joins TRBV5-1 and TRBJ2-3; a weak D match, TRBD1 (5 bases). The CDR3 sequence is 14 residues long. From germline, CDR1 is SGHRS and CDR2 YFSETQ. V was clipped by 0 bases and J by 4 bases, with 9 bases between them. Here the CDR3 DNA reads TGCGCCAGCAGCTTGGGACAGTCCGCAGATACGCAGTATTTT. Translating it yields CASSLGQSADTQYF. Combining the CDR3 with reference TRBV5-1 and TRBJ2-3 gives the whole variable domain KAGVTQTPRYLIKTRGQQVTLSCSPISGHRSVSWYQQTPGQGLQFLFEYFSETQRNKGNFPGRFSGRQFSNSRSEMNVSTLELGDSALYLCASSLGQSADTQYFGPGTRLTVL.

The chain links TRBV5-1 to TRBJ2-3; D remains unclear. V lost 0 bases, J lost 4 bases, and 9 bases lay in between. This CDR3 spans 14 amino acids. The V gene's germline CDR1 is SGHRS and CDR2 YFSETQ. The CDR3 region has the DNA TGCGCCAGCAGCTTGGCCGGTTTCGCAGATACGCAGTATTTT. Protein: CASSLAGFADTQYF.

The chain uses TRBV5-6 and TRBJ1-1, with D possibly TRBD1 on 5 matching bases. The V gene's germline CDR1 is SGHDT and CDR2 YYEEEE. V gave up 4 bases and J gave up 1 base, with 11 bases separating them. The CDR3 contains 14 residues. The CDR3 sequence: CASSRPQGNTEAFF. In DNA, the CDR3 is TGTGCCAGCAGCCGGCCCCAGGGGAACACTGAAGCTTTCTTT.